This T cell receptor (beta chain) was obtained from a study of cytomegalovirus exposure and HLA in healthy donors. V shed 3 bases and J 5 bases; nucleotides not matched to a gene: 13. The CDR3 is made up of 17 amino acids. Germline V CDR1 and CDR2: LNHDA, SQIVND (reference sequence). The primer mix had 60 Vbeta and 13 Jbeta primers. Original methodology: In a later analysis, the count reached 76 million or so unique TCR beta chains, with about 9.9 million shared. TCRdb's table, derived via immunoSEQ multiplex PCR, lists solely in-frame clones and lacks some. V and J calls and clone size are given by that table; D and trimming were obtained from the DNA. The table has roughly 84,000 clones, around 76% seen once. Points on this clone: Antigen: not known.

Study-level points and caveats: The classifier reportedly diagnosed cytomegalovirus status with high sensitivity and specificity.

V gene TRBV19 combines with J gene TRBJ2-7, with TRBD1 identical over 10 bases. This clonotype was sampled from a male donor in good health and CMV-seropositive. The sequenced sample consisted of PBMCs. DNA of the CDR3: TGTGCCAGTAGTATCATGGCTGGGGGACAGGGGAGGAACGAGCAGTACTTC. This translates into CASSIMAGGQGRNEQYF.